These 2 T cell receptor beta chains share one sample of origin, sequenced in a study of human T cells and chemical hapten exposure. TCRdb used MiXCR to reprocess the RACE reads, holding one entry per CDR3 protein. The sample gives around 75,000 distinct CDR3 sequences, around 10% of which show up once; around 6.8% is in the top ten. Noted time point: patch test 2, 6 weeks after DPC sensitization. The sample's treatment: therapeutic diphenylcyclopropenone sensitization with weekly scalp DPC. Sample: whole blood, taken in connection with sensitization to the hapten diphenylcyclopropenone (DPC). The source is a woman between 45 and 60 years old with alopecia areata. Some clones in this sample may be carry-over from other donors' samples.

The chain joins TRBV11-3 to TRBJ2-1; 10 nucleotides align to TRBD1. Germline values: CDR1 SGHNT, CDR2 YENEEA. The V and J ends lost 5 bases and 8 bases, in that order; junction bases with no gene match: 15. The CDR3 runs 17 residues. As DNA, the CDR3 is TGTGCCAGCAGCCCCGGACAGGGGGTCGGGCGGGAGTATGAGCAGTTCTTC. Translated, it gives CASSPGQGVGREYEQFF.

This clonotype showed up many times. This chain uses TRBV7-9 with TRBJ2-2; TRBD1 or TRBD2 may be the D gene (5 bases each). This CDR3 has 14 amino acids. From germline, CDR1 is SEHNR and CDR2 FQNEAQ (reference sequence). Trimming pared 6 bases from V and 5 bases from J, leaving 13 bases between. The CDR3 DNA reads TGTGCCAGCAGTTCCCCGGGGCGAACCGGGGAGCTGTTTTTT. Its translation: CASSSPGRTGELFF.